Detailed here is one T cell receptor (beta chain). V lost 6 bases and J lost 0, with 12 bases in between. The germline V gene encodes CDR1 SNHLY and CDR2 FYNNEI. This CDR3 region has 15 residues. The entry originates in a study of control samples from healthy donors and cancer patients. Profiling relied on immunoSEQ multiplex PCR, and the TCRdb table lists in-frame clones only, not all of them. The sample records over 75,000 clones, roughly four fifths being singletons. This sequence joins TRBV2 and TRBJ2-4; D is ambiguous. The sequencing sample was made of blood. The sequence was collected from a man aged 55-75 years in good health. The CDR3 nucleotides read TGTGCCAGCAGGAAGGAGTTAGGAGCCAAAAACATTCAGTACTTC. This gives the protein CASRKELGAKNIQYF.